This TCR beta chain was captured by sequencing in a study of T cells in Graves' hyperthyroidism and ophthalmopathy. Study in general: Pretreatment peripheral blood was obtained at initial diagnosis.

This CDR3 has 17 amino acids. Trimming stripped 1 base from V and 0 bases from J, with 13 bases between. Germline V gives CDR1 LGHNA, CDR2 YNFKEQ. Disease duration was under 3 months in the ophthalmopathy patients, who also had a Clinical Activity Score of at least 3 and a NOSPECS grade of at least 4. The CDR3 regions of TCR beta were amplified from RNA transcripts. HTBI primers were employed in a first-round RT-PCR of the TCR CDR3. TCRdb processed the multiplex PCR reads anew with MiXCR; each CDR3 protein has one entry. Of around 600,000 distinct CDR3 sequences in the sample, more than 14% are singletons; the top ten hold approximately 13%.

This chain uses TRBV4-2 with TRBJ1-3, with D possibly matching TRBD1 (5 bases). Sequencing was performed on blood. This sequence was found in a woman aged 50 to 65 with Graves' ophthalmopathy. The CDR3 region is CASSQGQPGHSGNTIYF. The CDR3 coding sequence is TGTGCCAGCAGCCAAGGACAGCCTGGCCACTCTGGAAACACCATATATTTT.